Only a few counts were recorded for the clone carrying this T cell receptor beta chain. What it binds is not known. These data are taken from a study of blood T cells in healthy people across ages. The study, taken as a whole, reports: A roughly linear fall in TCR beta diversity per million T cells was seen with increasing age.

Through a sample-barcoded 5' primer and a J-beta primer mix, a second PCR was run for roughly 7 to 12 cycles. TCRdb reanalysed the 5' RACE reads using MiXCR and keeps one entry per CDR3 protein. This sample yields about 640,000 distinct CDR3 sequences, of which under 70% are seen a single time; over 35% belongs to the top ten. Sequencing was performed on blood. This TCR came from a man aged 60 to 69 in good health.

CDR3 sequence (DNA): TGTGCCAGCAGTTTAATGTCCCAGGCCCAGCATTTT. This gives the protein CASSLMSQAQHF. This chain links TRBV12-3 or TRBV12-4 with TRBJ1-5; D is unresolved. V lost 2 bases, J lost 11 bases, and 10 bases lay in between. CDR3 length: 12 amino acids.